The clone carrying this T cell receptor (beta chain) has a count of ten or more. Its matching antigen is unknown. The data were taken from a study of naive and memory T cell subsets. The study, taken as a whole, reports: A few larger clonotypes appeared in naive repertoires, especially CD8, possibly memory cells re-expressing CD45RA.

Both TRBC1 and TRBC2 were covered by a beta constant-region primer of two equimolar oligonucleotides. Nested alpha and beta constant-region primers with the SP2 primer drove four PCR rounds on ligated cDNA. A single record per CDR3 protein comes from TCRdb applying MiXCR to the UMI-ligation and nested PCR reads. The sample contains approximately 140,000 distinct CDR3 sequences, under 25% of which appear only once. The CDR3 is 11 amino acids. From germline, CDR1 is SGHNT and CDR2 YYREEE (reference sequence). V was clipped by 2 bases and J by 3 bases, with 3 bases between them. The TCR originated in a human donor in good health. V usage is TRBV5-4 and J usage is TRBJ2-7; D is unclear. Sequenced input: naive CD4+ T cells from blood. The CDR3 loop is CASSFGYEQYF. The CDR3 DNA is TGTGCCAGCAGCTTCGGCTACGAGCAGTACTTC.